The present TCR beta chain was sequenced within a study of blood T cell repertoires in COVID-19. Across the study: PBMCs, B-cell-depleted T cells, or T cells were the source of the cDNA or gDNA that made up the material.

V shed 0 bases and J shed 2 bases, with 7 bases lying between them. Germline lookup yields CDR1 MNHEY and CDR2 SVGAGI. The CDR3 is made up of 14 amino acids. In the original workflow: Reference gene primer amplification gave nucleated cell count estimates. Profiling relied on immunoSEQ multiplex PCR, and the TCRdb table lists in-frame clones only, not all of them. V and J calls and clone size follow that table, whereas D and trimming were derived from the DNA. Of roughly 70,000 clones listed, roughly 80% were seen once; the top ten hold approximately 4.1%. Sequencing was done on a sample of peripheral blood. This clonotype was obtained from a woman aged 55 to 70 with acute or convalescent COVID-19. The rearrangement joins TRBV6-5 to TRBJ2-5, with no clear D. The CDR3 protein is CASSYSAIQETQYF. CDR3 DNA: TGTGCCAGCAGTTACTCGGCAATTCAAGAGACCCAGTACTTC.